The 14 T cell receptor beta chains below were found in one sample sequenced in a study of blood T cell repertoires in COVID-19. Produced via immunoSEQ multiplex PCR; TCRdb's table is partial and in-frame only. The table includes tens of thousands of clones, 85% to 90% detected once. Specimen: peripheral blood. The receptors derive from a human donor in a cohort sampled during active COVID-19.

Here the CDR3 reads CASSTGLAGAYNEQFF. CDR3 nucleotide sequence: TGTGCCAGCAGCACAGGACTAGCGGGAGCTTACAATGAGCAGTTCTTC. The V gene is TRBV7-3, the J gene TRBJ2-1, with 13 bases fitting TRBD2. Germline V CDR1 and CDR2: SGHTA, FQGTGA. Trimming took 5 bases from V and 4 from J; bases not matched to a gene: 5. The CDR3 contains 16 residues.

The chain links TRBV5-6 to TRBJ2-5; weak D call: TRBD1 (6 bases). CDR1 and CDR2 from the germline V gene are SGHDT and YYEEEE. The CDR3 is made up of 13 amino acids. V was clipped by 4 bases and J by 5 bases, with 12 bases between them. The CDR3 nucleotides read TGTGCCAGCAGCAAACAGGGTGGGGAGACCCAGTACTTC. Translated, it gives CASSKQGGETQYF.

This chain connects TRBV7-2 to TRBJ2-3; D may be TRBD1 (6 bases). Germline CDR1 SGHTA, CDR2 FQGNSA. Deletions cut 7 bases from V and 4 bases from J, with 12 bases between. The CDR3 is made up of 13 amino acids. Written as DNA, the CDR3 is TGTGCCAGCACCCTCTACAGGGCAGATACGCAGTATTTT. It encodes CASTLYRADTQYF.

V usage is TRBV7-9 and J usage is TRBJ2-3; 11 nucleotides agree with TRBD2. This CDR3 region has 15 residues. V gave up 7 bases and J gave up 4 bases; unmatched junction bases: 7. The germline CDR1 and CDR2 sequences are SEHNR and FQNEAQ (reference sequence). The CDR3 nucleotides read TGTGCCAGCAACCTGGGTAGCGGGAGGGCAGATACGCAGTATTTT. Protein product: CASNLGSGRADTQYF.

The J gene is TRBJ1-1, the V gene TRBV28, with 8 bases that match TRBD1. With V trimmed by 3 bases and J by 0 bases, 6 bases remained unmatched. This CDR3 is 16 amino acids long. Germline V gene data show CDR1 as MDHEN and CDR2 as SYDVKM. CDR3 sequence reads: CASSFRQGQVNTEAFF. The CDR3 nucleotides read TGTGCCAGCAGTTTCCGACAGGGACAGGTGAACACTGAAGCTTTCTTT.

The gene calls are TRBV5-4 and TRBJ2-1; 9 nucleotides line up with TRBD2. Germline V CDR1 and CDR2: SGHNT, YYREEE (reference sequence). V was pared by 4 bases and J by 3 bases, with 5 bases of the junction left unmatched. The CDR3 runs to 15 residues. The CDR3 DNA sequence: TGTGCCAGCAGCCCCGGCGGGAGGGACTACAATGAGCAGTTCTTC. Residues: CASSPGGRDYNEQFF. The full variable domain, its missing parts supplied by reference TRBV5-4 and TRBJ2-1, is ETGVTQSPTHLIKTRGQQVTLRCSSQSGHNTVSWYQQALGQGPQFIFQYYREEENGRGNFPPRFSGLQFPNYSSELNVNALELDDSALYLCASSPGGRDYNEQFFGPGTRLTVL.

The V call is TRBV5-1, the J call TRBJ2-5, with D perhaps matching TRBD1 (5 bases). Trimming took 0 bases from V and 5 from J, leaving 8 bases between them. Looked up from germline, CDR1 is SGHRS and CDR2 is YFSETQ. The CDR3 is 13 residues long. The CDR3 is CASSLAKGETQYF. The CDR3 DNA is TGCGCCAGCAGCTTGGCCAAGGGGGAGACCCAGTACTTC.

The rearrangement links TRBV7-8 to TRBJ2-1; possible D gene TRBD2, 6 bases. This CDR3 has 17 amino acids. V gave up 1 base and J gave up 4 bases, with 17 bases separating them. Germline values: CDR1 SGHVS, CDR2 FQNEAQ. The CDR3 DNA follows: TGTGCCAGCAGCTTAGTATTTTCGGGACTGAGATACAATGAGCAGTTCTTC. Its translation is CASSLVFSGLRYNEQFF. The full variable domain, completed using reference TRBV7-8 and TRBJ2-1, is GAGVSQSPRYKVAKRGQDVALRCDPISGHVSLFWYQQALGQGPEFLTYFQNEAQLDKSGLPSDRFFAERPEGSVSTLKIQRTQQEDSAVYLCASSLVFSGLRYNEQFFGPGTRLTVL.

This clone was counted once. The genes are TRBV7-6 and TRBJ1-6, with D tentatively TRBD1 (6 bases). CDR1 SGHVS and CDR2 FNYEAQ come from the germline V gene. V lost 5 bases and J 5 bases, leaving 19 bases between the germline ends. The CDR3 has 17 residues. The CDR3 DNA follows: TGTGCCAGCAGCCGAGGATTACCTGACAGGAATAATTCACCCCTCCACTTT. Amino acids: CASSRGLPDRNNSPLHF.

The J gene is TRBJ2-5, the V gene TRBV5-1; 7 bases fit TRBD1. CDR1 is SGHRS, CDR2 YFSETQ, per germline. The V and J ends lost 5 bases and 5 bases, in that order; junction bases with no gene match: 6. This CDR3 has 13 amino acids. CDR3 sequence (DNA): TGCGCCAGCAGGTCAACAGGGGTCGAGACCCAGTACTTC. It yields the protein CASRSTGVETQYF.

The V call is TRBV6-1, the J call TRBJ2-4; 7 positions match TRBD1. V was clipped by 3 bases and J by 8 bases; unmatched bases: 10. This CDR3 has 15 residues. The germline gives CDR1 MNHNS, CDR2 SASEGT. CDR3 loop: CASSDGGSGGDIQYF. The CDR3 nucleotides read TGTGCCAGCAGTGACGGAGGATCAGGGGGTGACATTCAGTACTTC.

The chain has TRBV2 and TRBJ2-1; 9 nucleotides agree with TRBD2. The CDR3 runs 15 residues. J lost 1 base, V lost 10 bases, and 8 bases had no gene match. The germline gives CDR1 SNHLY, CDR2 FYNNEI. CDR3 region: CATKRGAGSYNEQFF. CDR3 bases: TGTGCCACCAAGCGGGGGGCAGGATCCTACAATGAGCAGTTCTTC.

This clone was detected only a few times. The chain recombines TRBV7-6 with TRBJ2-2, with 10 nucleotides matching TRBD2. The length of the CDR3 is 16 residues. Germline trimming cut 5 bases from V and 6 bases from J; bases unmatched to any gene: 9. In germline, CDR1 is SGHVS, CDR2 FNYEAQ. The CDR3 is CASSPPTSGSPGELFF. DNA of the CDR3: TGTGCCAGCAGCCCTCCGACTAGCGGGTCCCCCGGGGAGCTGTTTTTT. Together with reference TRBV7-6 and TRBJ2-2, the CDR3 gives the full variable domain: GAGVSQSPRYKVTKRGQDVALRCDPISGHVSLYWYRQALGQGPEFLTYFNYEAQQDKSGLPNDRFSAERPEGSISTLTIQRTEQRDSAMYRCASSPPTSGSPGELFFGEGSRLTVL.

This clone was recorded only once. This CDR3 reads CASSPLAGETQYF. The CDR3 DNA follows: TGCGCCAGCAGCCCGTTAGCGGGAGAGACCCAGTACTTC. The V gene is TRBV4-1, the J gene TRBJ2-5; 7 bases are shared with TRBD2. This CDR3 has 13 amino acids. The V segment lost 4 bases and the J segment 4 bases; nucleotides outside the gene matches: 3. CDR1 and CDR2 from the germline V gene are MGHRA and YSYEKL.